This is a list of T cell receptor beta chains from one sample in a study of naive and memory T cell subsets. Using its own MiXCR run on the 5' RACE reads, TCRdb lists one record per CDR3 protein. The sample holds tens of thousands of distinct CDR3 sequences; more than 7.5% are singletons and the top ten take roughly 9.8%. All receptors come from a female donor in good health. CDR3s include the opening cysteine and the closing phenylalanine or tryptophan. A D gene is named only where the DNA matches it firmly. A row's size may be missing; if present it is once, few, many or a size class.

>few|-|TRBJ1-5|TRBV6-2/TRBV6-3
TGTGCCAGCACGCGAGGGAATGGCAATCAGCCCCAGCATTTT
CASTRGNGNQPQHF
>many|-|TRBJ1-3|TRBV29-1
TGCAGCGTTCAGGGTTCTGGAAACACCATATATTTT
CSVQGSGNTIYF
>many|-|TRBJ1-2|TRBV4-1
TGCGCCAGCAGCCAAGATGGTAGCGGGTACGGAGACTATGGCTACACCTTC
CASSQDGSGYGDYGYTF
>few|-|TRBJ1-3|TRBV4-3
TGCGCCAGCAGCCAAGATTCGATCCTCTTGGCGAACACCATATATTTT
CASSQDSILLANTIYF
>-|TRBD2|TRBJ2-5|TRBV30
TGTGCCTGGAGGGAGAGCGGGGGGGCTCCCCGGAGGGAGACCCAGTACTTC
CAWRESGGAPRRETQYF
>few|-|TRBJ2-1|TRBV12-3/TRBV12-4
TGTGCCAGCAGTCTAGGGAATAGCGCCAATGAGCAGTTCTTC
CASSLGNSANEQFF
>-|-|TRBJ2-5|TRBV10-3
TGTGCCACCAGGACAGAGATCCAAGAGACCCAGTACTTC
CATRTEIQETQYF
>many|TRBD1|TRBJ1-1|TRBV7-2
TGTGCCAGCAGCAACGACAGGGTCACTGAAGCTTTCTTT
CASSNDRVTEAFF
>many|-|TRBJ1-4|TRBV10-3
TGTGCCATCAGTGACCAGCAGGGAGGTGAAAAACTGTTTTTT
CAISDQQGGEKLFF
>-|-|TRBJ2-7|TRBV7-2
TGTGCCAGCAGCTTAGGGAGGGGACAGTACTTC
CASSLGRGQYF
>-|-|TRBJ2-7|TRBV20-1
TGCAGTGCTACGGACCCCCGGACCTTCTACGAGCAGTACTTC
CSATDPRTFYEQYF
>-|-|TRBJ2-1|TRBV11-1
TGTGCCAGCAGCTCGCTGACACGGTACAATGAGCAGTTCTTC
CASSSLTRYNEQFF
>few|-|TRBJ2-6|TRBV4-3
TGCGCCAGCAGCCAATTCGGGGTGGGGAGCTCTGGGGCCAACGTCCTGACTTTC
CASSQFGVGSSGANVLTF
>few|TRBD1|TRBJ1-5|TRBV6-1
TGTGCCAGCAGGAGGGCCGGGACAGGGGGCGATCAGCCCCAGCATTTT
CASRRAGTGGDQPQHF
>few|-|TRBJ2-3|TRBV4-3
TGCGCCAGCAGCCTCCTCCGGTCGGCGGGGTCCACAGATACGCAGTATTTT
CASSLLRSAGSTDTQYF
>-|-|TRBJ2-1|TRBV7-2
TGTGCCAGCAGCTTAGCTTTCCAGCGACATGAGCAGTTCTTC
CASSLAFQRHEQFF
>few|-|TRBJ1-6|TRBV9
TGTGCCAGCAGTGACGATCCCCGAGATTCACCCCTCCACTTT
CASSDDPRDSPLHF
>few|-|TRBJ2-5|TRBV29-1
TGCAGCGTTGTACGACCCCAAGAGACCCAGTACTTC
CSVVRPQETQYF
>few|-|TRBJ2-2|TRBV7-2
TGTGCCAGCAGCTTACAGGGTACGAACACCGGGGAGCTGTTTTTT
CASSLQGTNTGELFF
>few|-|TRBJ1-1|TRBV12-3/TRBV12-4
TGTGCCATCTCGAGGGCAGGGGTGAACACTGAAGCTTTCTTT
CAISRAGVNTEAFF
>-|-|TRBJ2-7|TRBV6-2/TRBV6-3
TGTGCCAGCAGTTACCCAGGGTTCTACGAGCAGTACTTC
CASSYPGFYEQYF
>-|-|TRBJ2-7|TRBV29-1
TGCAGCGTTGAAGTACCGGGGACAGCGGGCGGCGAGCAGTACTTC
CSVEVPGTAGGEQYF
>many|-|TRBJ1-4|TRBV6-5
TGTGCCAGCAGTTACTCGACCAGTGAAAAACTGTTTTTT
CASSYSTSEKLFF
>few|-|TRBJ1-3|TRBV11-2
TGTGCCAGCAGGCCACTCGGTGATGGAAACACCATATATTTT
CASRPLGDGNTIYF
>many|-|TRBJ1-5|TRBV18
TGTGCCAGCTCAAACTCGGCAGACAATCAGCCCCAGCATTTT
CASSNSADNQPQHF
>-|-|TRBJ2-5|TRBV12-3/TRBV12-4
TGTGCCAGCAGTTCTTCTTGGAGGGGAAGAGAGACCCAGTACTTC
CASSSSWRGRETQYF
>many|-|TRBJ1-1|TRBV7-9
TGTGCCAGCAGCTTAGTCGCAGGGAAAACTGAAGCTTTCTTT
CASSLVAGKTEAFF
>few|-|TRBJ1-1|TRBV6-5
TGTGCCAGCAGTTACATGGGTTCTAGGGCTTTCTTT
CASSYMGSRAFF
>few|-|TRBJ2-6|TRBV4-3
TGCGCCAGCAGCCAAGACGACCGTAGCTCTGGGGCCAACGTCCTGACTTTC
CASSQDDRSSGANVLTF
>-|-|TRBJ2-6|TRBV19
TGTGCCAGTAGCCCGGACAATCGGGGGGCCAACGTCCTGACTTTC
CASSPDNRGANVLTF
>many|-|TRBJ1-2|TRBV14
TGTGCCAGCAGCCAAGGTTCAGGACGGGTGGTCGGCTACACCTTC
CASSQGSGRVVGYTF
>few|-|TRBJ1-5|TRBV24-1
TGTGCCACCAGCCTCAATAGCAATCAGCCCCAGCATTTT
CATSLNSNQPQHF
>-|-|TRBJ2-1|TRBV4-3
TGCGCCAGCAGCCCGGCGGGGAACTACAATGAGCAGTTCTTC
CASSPAGNYNEQFF
>-|TRBD1|TRBJ1-3|TRBV6-1
TGTGCCAGCAGTCACTTTCCAGGGGGTACAGGAAACACCATATATTTT
CASSHFPGGTGNTIYF
>many|-|TRBJ1-3|TRBV18
TGTGCCAGCTCACCCGGGACACCGGACTCTGGAAACACCATATATTTT
CASSPGTPDSGNTIYF
>few|-|TRBJ2-3|TRBV18
TGTGCCAGCTCAACCAGCGGGCCAAGCACAGATACGCAGTATTTT
CASSTSGPSTDTQYF
>few|-|TRBJ2-2|TRBV30
TGTGCCCTTAAGCGCAGGCTTGGTCGATCAACCGGGGAGCTGTTTTTT
CALKRRLGRSTGELFF
>many|-|TRBJ2-5|TRBV4-3
TGCGCCAGCAGCCAAGAGCCCGGGACACTGAGTTTCCAAGAGACCCAGTACTTC
CASSQEPGTLSFQETQYF
>few|TRBD2|TRBJ2-1|TRBV15
TGTGCCACCTGGGGGGGCAATGAGCAGTTCTTC
CATWGGNEQFF
>few|TRBD1|TRBJ1-4|TRBV28
TGTGCCAGCAGTTTGACAGGACAGGGGATAAAACTGTTTTTT
CASSLTGQGIKLFF
>-|-|TRBJ2-5|TRBV7-9
TGTGCCAGCAGCCCGGCCGGGGCGGGGCCATGGGAGACCCAGTACTTC
CASSPAGAGPWETQYF
>many|-|TRBJ1-2|TRBV7-2
TGTGCCAGCAGCTTAGAGGGGACGGCCTATGGCTACACCTTC
CASSLEGTAYGYTF
>many|TRBD1|TRBJ1-1|TRBV5-8
TGTGCCAGCAGCAAACTATCACAGGGGATTGGCACTGAAGCTTTCTTT
CASSKLSQGIGTEAFF
>many|-|TRBJ2-1|TRBV9
TGTGCCAGCAGCGCACAGGGGGGGTCCTACAATGAGCAGTTCTTC
CASSAQGGSYNEQFF
>many|-|TRBJ1-2|TRBV6-2/TRBV6-3
TGTGCCAGCAGTCGACCGGGCGCTTTAGGCTATGGCTACACCTTC
CASSRPGALGYGYTF
>many|TRBD1|TRBJ1-5|TRBV12-3/TRBV12-4
TGTGCCAGCAGGAGGGACAGTTTTAATCAGCCCCAGCATTTT
CASRRDSFNQPQHF
>-|-|TRBJ1-6|TRBV12-3/TRBV12-4
TGTGCCAGCAGTCCGTTTCTCCAGGGAGGGTCACCCCTCCACTTT
CASSPFLQGGSPLHF
>many|-|TRBJ2-1|TRBV3-1
TGTGCCAGCAGCCAGCAATTAGCGTCTCCCGGGTTCTTC
CASSQQLASPGFF